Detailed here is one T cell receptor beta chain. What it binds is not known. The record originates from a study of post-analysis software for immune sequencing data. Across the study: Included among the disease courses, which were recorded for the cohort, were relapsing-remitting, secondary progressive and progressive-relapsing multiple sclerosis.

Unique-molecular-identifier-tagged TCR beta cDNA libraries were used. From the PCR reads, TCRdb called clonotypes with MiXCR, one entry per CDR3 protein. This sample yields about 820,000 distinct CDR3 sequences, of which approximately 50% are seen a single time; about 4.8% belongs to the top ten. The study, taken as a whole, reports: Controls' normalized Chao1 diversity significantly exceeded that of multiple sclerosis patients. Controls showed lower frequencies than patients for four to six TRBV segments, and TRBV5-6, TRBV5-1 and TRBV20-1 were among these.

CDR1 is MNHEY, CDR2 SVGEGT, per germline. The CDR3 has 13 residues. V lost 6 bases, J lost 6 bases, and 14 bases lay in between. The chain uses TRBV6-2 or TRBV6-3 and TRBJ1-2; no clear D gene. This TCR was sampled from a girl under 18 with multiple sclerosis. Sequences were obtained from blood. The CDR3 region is CASSPQALNGYTF. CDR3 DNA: TGTGCCAGCAGCCCTCAGGCTCTTAATGGCTACACCTTC.